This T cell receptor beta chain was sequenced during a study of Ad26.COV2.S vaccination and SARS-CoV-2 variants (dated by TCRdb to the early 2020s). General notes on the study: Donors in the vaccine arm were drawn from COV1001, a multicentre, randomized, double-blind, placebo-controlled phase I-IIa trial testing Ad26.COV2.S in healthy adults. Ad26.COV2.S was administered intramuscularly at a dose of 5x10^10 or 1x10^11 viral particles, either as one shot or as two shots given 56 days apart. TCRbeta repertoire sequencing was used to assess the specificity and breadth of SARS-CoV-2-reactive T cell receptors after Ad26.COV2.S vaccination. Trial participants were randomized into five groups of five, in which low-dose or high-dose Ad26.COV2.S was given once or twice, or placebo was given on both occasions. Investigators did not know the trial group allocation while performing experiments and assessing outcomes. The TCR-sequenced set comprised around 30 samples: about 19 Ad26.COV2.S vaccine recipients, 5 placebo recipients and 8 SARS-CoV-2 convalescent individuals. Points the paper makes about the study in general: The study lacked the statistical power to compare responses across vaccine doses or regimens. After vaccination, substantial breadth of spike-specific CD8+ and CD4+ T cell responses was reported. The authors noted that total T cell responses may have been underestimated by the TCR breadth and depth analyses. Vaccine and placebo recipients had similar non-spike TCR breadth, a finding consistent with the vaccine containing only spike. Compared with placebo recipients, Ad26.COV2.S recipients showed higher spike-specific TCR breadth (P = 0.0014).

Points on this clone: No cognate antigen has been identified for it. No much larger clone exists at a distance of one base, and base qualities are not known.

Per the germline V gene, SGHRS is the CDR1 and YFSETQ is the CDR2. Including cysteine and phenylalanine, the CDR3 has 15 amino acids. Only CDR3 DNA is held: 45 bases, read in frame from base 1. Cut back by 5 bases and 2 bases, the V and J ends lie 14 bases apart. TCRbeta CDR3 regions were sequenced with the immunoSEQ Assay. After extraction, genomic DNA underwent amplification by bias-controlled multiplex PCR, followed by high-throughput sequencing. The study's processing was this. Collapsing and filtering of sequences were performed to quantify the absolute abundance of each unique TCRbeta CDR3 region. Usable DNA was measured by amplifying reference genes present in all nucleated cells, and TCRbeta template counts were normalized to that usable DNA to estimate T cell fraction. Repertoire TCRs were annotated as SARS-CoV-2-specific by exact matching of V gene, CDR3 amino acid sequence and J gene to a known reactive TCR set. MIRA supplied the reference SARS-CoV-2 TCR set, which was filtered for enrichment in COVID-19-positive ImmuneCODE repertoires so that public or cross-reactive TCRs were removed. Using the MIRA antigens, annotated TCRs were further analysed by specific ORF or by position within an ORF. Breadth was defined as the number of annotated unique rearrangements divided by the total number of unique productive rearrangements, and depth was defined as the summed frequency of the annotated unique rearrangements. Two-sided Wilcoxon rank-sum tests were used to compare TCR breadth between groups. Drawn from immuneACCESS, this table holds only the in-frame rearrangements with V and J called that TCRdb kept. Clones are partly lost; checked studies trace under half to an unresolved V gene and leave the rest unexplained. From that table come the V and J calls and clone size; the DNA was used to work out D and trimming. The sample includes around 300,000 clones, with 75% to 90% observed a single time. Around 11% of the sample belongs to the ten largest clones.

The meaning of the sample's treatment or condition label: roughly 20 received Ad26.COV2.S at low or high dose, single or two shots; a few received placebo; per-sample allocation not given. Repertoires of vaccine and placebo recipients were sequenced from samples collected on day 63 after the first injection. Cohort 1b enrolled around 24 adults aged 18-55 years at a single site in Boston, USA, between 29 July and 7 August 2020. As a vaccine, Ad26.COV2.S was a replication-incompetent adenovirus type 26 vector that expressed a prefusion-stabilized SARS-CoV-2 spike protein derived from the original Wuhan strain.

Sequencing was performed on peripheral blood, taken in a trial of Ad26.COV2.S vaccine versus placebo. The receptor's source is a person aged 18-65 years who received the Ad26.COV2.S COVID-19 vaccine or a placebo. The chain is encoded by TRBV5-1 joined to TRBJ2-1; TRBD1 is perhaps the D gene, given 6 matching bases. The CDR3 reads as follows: CASSPGETAYNEQFF. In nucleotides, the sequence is TGCGCCAGCAGTCCAGGGGAAACGGCCTACAATGAGCAGTTCTTC.